Listed below are T cell receptor beta chains from one sample, sequenced in a study of blood T cell repertoires in COVID-19. Repertoires were generated with immunoSEQ multiplex PCR, while TCRdb's copy carries only in-frame clones and drops some. The table has hundreds of thousands of clones, 80% to 90% seen once; the top ten hold roughly 1.1%. Material: PBMCs or T cells enriched from blood (not recorded which). The receptors were gathered from a man aged 25-45 years who had recovered from COVID-19. The CDR3 runs from the conserved cysteine through the conserved F or W. D genes are given only for firm matches. Rows may omit the clone size; those that give it use once, few, many or a size class.

clone size	D gene	V gene	J gene	CDR3 DNA	CDR3 protein
-	TRBD2	TRBV10-1	TRBJ2-3	TGCGCCAGCAGTACCGGGACTAGCGCCACAGATACGCAGTATTTT	CASSTGTSATDTQYF
-	TRBD1	TRBV28	TRBJ1-5	TGTGCCAGCAGCACGACAGGGTATAGCAATCAGCCCCAGCATTTT	CASSTTGYSNQPQHF
-	TRBD1	TRBV5-1	TRBJ1-1	TGCGCCAGCAGCTTGGCGAGGGACAGGGGTTCGTTCAGCACTGAAGCTTTCTTT	CASSLARDRGSFSTEAFF
-	TRBD1	TRBV5-1	TRBJ2-7	TGCGCCAGCAGCTCGAGCCGGACAGGGGTAACCTACGAGCAGTACTTC	CASSSSRTGVTYEQYF
-	TRBD1	TRBV5-4	TRBJ2-7	TGTGCCAGCAGCCGCCCACCCGGGACAGGGGTAGGTTACGAGCAGTACTTC	CASSRPPGTGVGYEQYF
-	-	TRBV24-1	TRBJ2-1	TGTGCCACCAGTGATTTGGGGGGCGAGGATTACAATGAGCAGTTCTTC	CATSDLGGEDYNEQFF
-	-	TRBV5-1	TRBJ1-2	TGCGCCAGCAGCGACGGGACAAACTATGGCTACACCTTC	CASSDGTNYGYTF
-	TRBD2	TRBV14	TRBJ2-7	TGTGCCAGCAGCCGTCTGACTAGCGGTCCTTACGAGCAGTACTTC	CASSRLTSGPYEQYF
-	TRBD1	TRBV28	TRBJ1-2	TGTGCCAGCAGTTCCGAAGCAGGGGGGTATTGGTATGGCTACACCTTC	CASSSEAGGYWYGYTF
-	-	TRBV7-8	TRBJ1-2	TGTGCCAGCAGCTTAGGGTCAGGGGACCCTACGGGCTATGGCTACACCTTC	CASSLGSGDPTGYGYTF
-	TRBD2	TRBV30	TRBJ2-2	TGTGCCTGGAGGGGGGCGGGAGGCGTCACCGGGGAGCTGTTTTTT	CAWRGAGGVTGELFF
-	-	TRBV19	TRBJ1-2	TGTGCCAGTAGTAGACACTCGACAGCTAACTATGGCTACACCTTC	CASSRHSTANYGYTF
-	TRBD2	TRBV6-1	TRBJ2-1	TGTGCCAGCAGTGAAAGGGAGGGCCCCTACAATGAGCAGTTCTTC	CASSEREGPYNEQFF
-	-	TRBV5-1	TRBJ1-4	TGCGCCAGCAGCTTGGCCGGCGGCCGAAATGAAAAACTGTTTTTT	CASSLAGGRNEKLFF
-	-	TRBV18	TRBJ1-4	TGTGCCAGCTCCCCGGCACCTAGTGAAAAACTGTTTTTT	CASSPAPSEKLFF
-	-	TRBV11-2	TRBJ2-1	TGTGCCAGCAGCTGGCAAGTGTACAATGAGCAGTTCTTC	CASSWQVYNEQFF
-	-	TRBV10-3	TRBJ2-2	TGTGCCATCAGTAGCGGCCTGAGCACCGGGGAGCTGTTTTTT	CAISSGLSTGELFF
-	TRBD1	TRBV24-1	TRBJ2-2	TGTGCCACCCAAAGCAGCAGGGGGCCCAAGGAGGAGCTGTTTTTT	CATQSSRGPKEELFF
-	TRBD1	TRBV6-5	TRBJ2-2	TGTGCCAGTAGACAGGGCGCACACACCGGGGAGCTGTTTTTT	CASRQGAHTGELFF
-	-	TRBV4-1	TRBJ1-4	TGCGCCAGCAGCCAGGACAGTTGGCCGAATGAAAAACTGTTTTTT	CASSQDSWPNEKLFF
-	TRBD1	TRBV24-1	TRBJ1-1	TGTGCCACCAGCGGAGCGACAGGGTCGAACACTGAAGCTTTCTTT	CATSGATGSNTEAFF
-	TRBD2	TRBV24-1	TRBJ2-1	TGTGCCACCAGTGATCGAGGAAGCGGGACCTACAATGAGCAGTTCTTC	CATSDRGSGTYNEQFF
once	-	TRBV2	TRBJ2-1	TGTGCCAGCAAGGCAGGGTCTAATGAGCAGTTCTTC	CASKAGSNEQFF
-	-	TRBV18	TRBJ2-3	TGTGCCAGCTCACCAGGCCAAGTCACAGATACGCAGTATTTT	CASSPGQVTDTQYF
few	TRBD1	TRBV9	TRBJ2-1	TGTGCCAGCAGCGTAGAGGGACAGGGCTTCGATGAGCAGTTCTTC	CASSVEGQGFDEQFF
-	TRBD1	TRBV27	TRBJ1-1	TGTGCCAGCAGATCTCAGGGGGCGCGTGTCACTGAAGCTTTCTTT	CASRSQGARVTEAFF
-	TRBD1	TRBV5-1	TRBJ1-2	TGCGCCAGCAACCGGGACAGGGCATCATCTAACTATGGCTACACCTTC	CASNRDRASSNYGYTF
-	-	TRBV12-3/TRBV12-4	TRBJ1-2	TGTGCCAGCAGCGGGAGCCATGGCTACACCTTC	CASSGSHGYTF